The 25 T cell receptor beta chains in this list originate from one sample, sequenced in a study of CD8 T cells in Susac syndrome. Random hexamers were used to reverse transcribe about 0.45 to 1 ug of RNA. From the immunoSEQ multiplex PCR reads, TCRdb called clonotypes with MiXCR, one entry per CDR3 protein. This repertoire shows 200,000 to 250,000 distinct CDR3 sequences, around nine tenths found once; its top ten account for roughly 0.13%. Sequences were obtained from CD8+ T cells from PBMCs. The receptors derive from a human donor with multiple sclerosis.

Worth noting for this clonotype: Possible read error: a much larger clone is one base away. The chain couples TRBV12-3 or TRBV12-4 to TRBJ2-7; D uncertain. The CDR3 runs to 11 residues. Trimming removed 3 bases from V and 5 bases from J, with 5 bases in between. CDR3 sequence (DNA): TGTGCCAGCAGTTTCGGCGACGAGCAGTACTTC. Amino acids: CASSFGDEQYF.

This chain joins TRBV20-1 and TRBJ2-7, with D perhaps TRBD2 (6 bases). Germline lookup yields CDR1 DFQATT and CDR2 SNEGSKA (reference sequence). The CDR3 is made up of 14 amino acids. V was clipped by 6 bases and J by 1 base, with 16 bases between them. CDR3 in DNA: TGCAGTGCAGACTCCGGGACTGGGTCCTACGAGCAGTACTTC. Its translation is CSADSGTGSYEQYF.

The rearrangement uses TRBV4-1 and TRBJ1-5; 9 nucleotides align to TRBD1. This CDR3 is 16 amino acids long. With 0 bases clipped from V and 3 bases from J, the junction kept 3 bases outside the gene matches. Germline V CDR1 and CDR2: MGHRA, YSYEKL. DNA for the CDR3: TGCGCCAGCAGCCAAGATGGGACAGGGTTCAATCAGCCCCAGCATTTT. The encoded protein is CASSQDGTGFNQPQHF.

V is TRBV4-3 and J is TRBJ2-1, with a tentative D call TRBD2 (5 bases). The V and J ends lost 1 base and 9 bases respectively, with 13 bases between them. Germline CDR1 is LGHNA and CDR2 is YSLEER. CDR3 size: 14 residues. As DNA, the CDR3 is TGCGCCAGCAGCCAAGTGGCTAGCAATCCTGAGCAGTTCTTC. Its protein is CASSQVASNPEQFF.

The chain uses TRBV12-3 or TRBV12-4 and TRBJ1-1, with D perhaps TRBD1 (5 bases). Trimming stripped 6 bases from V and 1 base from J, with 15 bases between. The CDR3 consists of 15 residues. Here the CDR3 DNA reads TGTGCCAGCAGAACCCCCGACAGTTGGAACACTGAAGCTTTCTTT. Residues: CASRTPDSWNTEAFF.

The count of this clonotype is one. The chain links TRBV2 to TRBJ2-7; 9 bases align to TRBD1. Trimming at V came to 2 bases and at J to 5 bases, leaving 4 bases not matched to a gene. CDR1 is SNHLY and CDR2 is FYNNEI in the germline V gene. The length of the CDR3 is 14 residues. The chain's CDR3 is CASSERDRVDEQYF. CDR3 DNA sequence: TGTGCCAGCAGTGAACGGGACAGGGTGGACGAGCAGTACTTC.

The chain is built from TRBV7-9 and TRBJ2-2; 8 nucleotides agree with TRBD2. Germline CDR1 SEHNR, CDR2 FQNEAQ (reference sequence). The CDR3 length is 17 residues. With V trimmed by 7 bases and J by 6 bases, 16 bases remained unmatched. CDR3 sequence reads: CASNAAAGESLPGELFF. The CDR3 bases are TGTGCCAGCAACGCCGCAGCGGGAGAATCTCTCCCCGGGGAGCTGTTTTTT.

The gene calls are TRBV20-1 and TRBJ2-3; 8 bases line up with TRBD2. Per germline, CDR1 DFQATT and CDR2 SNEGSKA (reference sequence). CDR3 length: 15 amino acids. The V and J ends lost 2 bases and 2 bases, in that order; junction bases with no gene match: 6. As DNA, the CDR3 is TGCAGTGCTAGATCCCTCGGGGGGGCCACAGATACGCAGTATTTT. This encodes CSARSLGGATDTQYF.

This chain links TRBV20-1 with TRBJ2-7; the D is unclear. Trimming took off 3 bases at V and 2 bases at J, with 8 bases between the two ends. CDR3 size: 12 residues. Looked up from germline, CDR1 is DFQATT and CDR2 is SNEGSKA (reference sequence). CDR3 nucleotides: TGCAGTGCTAGGACGGTTGCCTACGAGCAGTACTTC. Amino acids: CSARTVAYEQYF.

In DNA, the CDR3 is TGTGCCAGCAGCCCTGAGGGGAATGAGCAGTTCTTC. The encoded protein is CASSPEGNEQFF. The gene calls are TRBV11-2 and TRBJ2-1, with D possibly called TRBD1 or TRBD2 (5 bases each). This CDR3 has 12 amino acids. Germline assignment: CDR1 SGHAT and CDR2 FQNNGV. V lost 5 bases, J lost 7 bases, and 9 bases lay in between.

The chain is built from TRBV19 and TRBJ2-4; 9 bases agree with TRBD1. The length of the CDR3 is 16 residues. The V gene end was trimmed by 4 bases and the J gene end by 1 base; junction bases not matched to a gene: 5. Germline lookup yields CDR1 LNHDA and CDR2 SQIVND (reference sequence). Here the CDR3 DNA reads TGTGCCAGTAGTACACAGGGGGCGTCGGCCAAAAACATTCAGTACTTC. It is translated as CASSTQGASAKNIQYF.

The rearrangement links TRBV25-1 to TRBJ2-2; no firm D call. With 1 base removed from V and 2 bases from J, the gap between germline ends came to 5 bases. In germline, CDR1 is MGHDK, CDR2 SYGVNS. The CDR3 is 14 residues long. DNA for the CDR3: TGTGCCAGCAGTGAATTCGGCAACACCGGGGAGCTGTTTTTT. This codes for CASSEFGNTGELFF.

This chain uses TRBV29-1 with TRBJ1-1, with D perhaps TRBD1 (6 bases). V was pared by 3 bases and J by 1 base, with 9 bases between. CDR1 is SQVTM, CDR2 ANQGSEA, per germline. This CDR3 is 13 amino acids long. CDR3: CSVEGGQNTEAFF. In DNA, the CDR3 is TGCAGCGTTGAGGGGGGGCAGAACACTGAAGCTTTCTTT.

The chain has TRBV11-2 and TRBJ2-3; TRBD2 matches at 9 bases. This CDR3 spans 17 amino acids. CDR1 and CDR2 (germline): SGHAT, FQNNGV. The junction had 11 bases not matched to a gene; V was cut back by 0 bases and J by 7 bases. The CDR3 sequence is CASSLDLAGTQGNTQYF. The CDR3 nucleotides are TGTGCCAGCAGCTTAGATCTAGCGGGGACTCAAGGAAATACGCAGTATTTT. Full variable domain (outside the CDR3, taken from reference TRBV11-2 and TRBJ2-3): EAGVAQSPRYKIIEKRQSVAFWCNPISGHATLYWYQQILGQGPKLLIQFQNNGVVDDSQLPKDRFSAERLKGVDSTLKIQPAKLEDSAVYLCASSLDLAGTQGNTQYFGPGTRLTVL.

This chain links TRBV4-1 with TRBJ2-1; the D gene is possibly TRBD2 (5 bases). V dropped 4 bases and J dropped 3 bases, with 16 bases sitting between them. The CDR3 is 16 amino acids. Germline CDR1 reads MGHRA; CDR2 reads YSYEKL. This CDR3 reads CASSPVSGINYNEQFF. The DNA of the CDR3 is TGCGCCAGCAGCCCGGTTTCGGGAATAAACTACAATGAGCAGTTCTTC.

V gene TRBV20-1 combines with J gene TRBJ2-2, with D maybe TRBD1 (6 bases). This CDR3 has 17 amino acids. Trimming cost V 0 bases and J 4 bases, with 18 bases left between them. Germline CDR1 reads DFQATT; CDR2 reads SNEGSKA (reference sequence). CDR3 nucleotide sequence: TGCAGTGCTAGAGAGGGGGCCTCCGACTCGGGCACCGGGGAGCTGTTTTTT. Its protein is CSAREGASDSGTGELFF.

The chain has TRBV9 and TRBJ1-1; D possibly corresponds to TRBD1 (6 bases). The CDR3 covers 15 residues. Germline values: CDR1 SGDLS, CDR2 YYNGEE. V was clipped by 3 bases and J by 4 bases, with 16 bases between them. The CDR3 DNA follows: TGTGCCAGCAGCGAACAGGGTGGGGGGAGCACTGAAGCTTTCTTT. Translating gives CASSEQGGGSTEAFF. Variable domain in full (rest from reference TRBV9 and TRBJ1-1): DSGVTQTPKHLITATGQRVTLRCSPRSGDLSVYWYQQSLDQGLQFLIQYYNGEERAKGNILERFSAQQFPDLHSELNLSSLELGDSALYFCASSEQGGGSTEAFFGQGTRLTVV.

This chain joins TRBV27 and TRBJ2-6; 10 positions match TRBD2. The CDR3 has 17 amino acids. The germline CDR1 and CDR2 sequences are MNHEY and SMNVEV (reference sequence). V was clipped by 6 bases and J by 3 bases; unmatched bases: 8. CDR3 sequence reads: CASSLEREGYGANVLTF. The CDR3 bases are TGTGCCAGCAGCCTAGAGCGGGAGGGGTATGGGGCCAACGTCCTGACTTTC.

The CDR3 loop reads CASRGGYTEAFF. The CDR3 nucleotides read TGTGCCAGTAGAGGGGGATACACTGAAGCTTTCTTT. The chain carries TRBV19 and TRBJ1-1; TRBD1 might be the D (6 bases). The CDR3 is made up of 12 amino acids. Per the germline V gene, CDR1 is LNHDA and CDR2 is SQIVND (reference sequence). The V end was cut by 6 bases, the J end by 3 bases, with 8 bases between.

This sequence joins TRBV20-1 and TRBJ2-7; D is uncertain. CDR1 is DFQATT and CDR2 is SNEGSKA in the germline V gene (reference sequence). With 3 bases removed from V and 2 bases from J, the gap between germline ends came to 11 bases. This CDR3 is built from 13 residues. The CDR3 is CSARGSRAYEQYF. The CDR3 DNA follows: TGCAGTGCTAGGGGTAGTCGCGCCTACGAGCAGTACTTC.

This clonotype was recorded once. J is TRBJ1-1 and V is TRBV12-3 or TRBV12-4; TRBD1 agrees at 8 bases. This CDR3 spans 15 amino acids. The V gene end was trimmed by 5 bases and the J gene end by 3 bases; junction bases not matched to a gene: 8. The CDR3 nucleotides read TGTGCCAGCAGTCCCCGGGACAGGAAGGACACTGAAGCTTTCTTT. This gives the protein CASSPRDRKDTEAFF.

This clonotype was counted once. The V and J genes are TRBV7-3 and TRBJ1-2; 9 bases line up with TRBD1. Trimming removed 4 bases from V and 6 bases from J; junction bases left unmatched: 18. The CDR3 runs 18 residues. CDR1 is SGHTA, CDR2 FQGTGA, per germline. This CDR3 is CASSSEGGDRAVKDGYTF. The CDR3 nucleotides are TGTGCCAGCAGCTCCGAGGGGGGGGACAGGGCGGTCAAAGATGGCTACACCTTC.

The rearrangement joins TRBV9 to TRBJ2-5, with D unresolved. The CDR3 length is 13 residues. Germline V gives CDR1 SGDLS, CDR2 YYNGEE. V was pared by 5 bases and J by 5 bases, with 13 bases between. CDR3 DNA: TGTGCCAGCAGTTCACTTTTTGGGGAGACCCAGTACTTC. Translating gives CASSSLFGETQYF.

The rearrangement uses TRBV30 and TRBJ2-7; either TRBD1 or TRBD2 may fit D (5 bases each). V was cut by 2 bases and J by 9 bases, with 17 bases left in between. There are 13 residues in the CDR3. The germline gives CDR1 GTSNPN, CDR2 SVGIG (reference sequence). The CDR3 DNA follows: TGTGCCTGGAGTTCGACCGGGGCCGACGGGCAGTACTTC. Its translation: CAWSSTGADGQYF.

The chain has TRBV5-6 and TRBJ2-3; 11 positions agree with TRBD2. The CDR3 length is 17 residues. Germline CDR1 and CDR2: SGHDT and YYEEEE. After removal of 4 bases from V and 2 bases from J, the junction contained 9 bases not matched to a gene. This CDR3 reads CASSQDSGGADTDTQYF. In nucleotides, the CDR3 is TGTGCCAGCAGCCAAGATAGCGGGGGGGCAGACACAGATACGCAGTATTTT.